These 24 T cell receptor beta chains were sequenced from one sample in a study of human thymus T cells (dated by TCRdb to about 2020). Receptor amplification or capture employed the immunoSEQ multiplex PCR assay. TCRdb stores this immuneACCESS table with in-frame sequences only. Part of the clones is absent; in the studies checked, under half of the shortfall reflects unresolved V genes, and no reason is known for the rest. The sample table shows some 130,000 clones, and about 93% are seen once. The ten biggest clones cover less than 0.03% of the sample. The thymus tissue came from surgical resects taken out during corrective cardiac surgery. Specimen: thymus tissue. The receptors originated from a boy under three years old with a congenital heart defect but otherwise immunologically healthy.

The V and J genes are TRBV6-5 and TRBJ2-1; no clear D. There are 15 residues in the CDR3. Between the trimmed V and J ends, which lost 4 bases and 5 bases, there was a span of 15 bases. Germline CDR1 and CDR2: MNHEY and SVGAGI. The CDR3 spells CASSSRLGGDNEQFF. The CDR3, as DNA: TGTGCCAGCAGTTCCCGACTGGGCGGCGACAATGAGCAGTTCTTC.

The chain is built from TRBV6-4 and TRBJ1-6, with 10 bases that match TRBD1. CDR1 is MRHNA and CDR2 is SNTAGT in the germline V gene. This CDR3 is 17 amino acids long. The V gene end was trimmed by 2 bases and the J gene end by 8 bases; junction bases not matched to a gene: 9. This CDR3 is CASSDPRPGQGYSPLHF. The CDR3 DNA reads TGTGCCAGCAGTGACCCGAGACCGGGACAGGGGTATTCACCCCTCCACTTT.

The CDR3: CATSRDSTGAYGYTF. The CDR3 DNA reads TGTGCCACCAGCAGAGATTCGACAGGGGCATATGGCTACACCTTC. This sequence joins TRBV15 and TRBJ1-2; TRBD1 matches 8 bases. Germline CDR1 reads LNHNV; CDR2 reads YYDKDF (reference sequence). The CDR3 runs to 15 residues. V shed 0 bases and J 5 bases; nucleotides not matched to a gene: 5.

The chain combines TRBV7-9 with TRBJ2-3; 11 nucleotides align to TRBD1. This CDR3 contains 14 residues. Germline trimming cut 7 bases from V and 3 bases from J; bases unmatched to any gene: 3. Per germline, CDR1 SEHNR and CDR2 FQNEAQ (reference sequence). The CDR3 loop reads CASTGTGGTDTQYF. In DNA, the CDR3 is TGTGCCAGCACCGGGACAGGGGGAACAGATACGCAGTATTTT.

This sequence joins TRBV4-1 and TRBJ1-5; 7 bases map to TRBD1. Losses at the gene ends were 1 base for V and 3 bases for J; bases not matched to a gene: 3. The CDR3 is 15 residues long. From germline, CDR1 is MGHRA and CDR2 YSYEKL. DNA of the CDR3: TGCGCCAGCAGCCAAGGGGACAGTTTCAATCAGCCCCAGCATTTT. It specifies CASSQGDSFNQPQHF.

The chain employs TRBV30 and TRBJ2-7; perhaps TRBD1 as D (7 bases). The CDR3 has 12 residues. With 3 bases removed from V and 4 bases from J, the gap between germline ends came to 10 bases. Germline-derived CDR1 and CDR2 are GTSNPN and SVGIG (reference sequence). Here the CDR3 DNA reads TGTGCCTGGAGCAGGGGGAGGTACGAGCAGTACTTC. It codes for CAWSRGRYEQYF.

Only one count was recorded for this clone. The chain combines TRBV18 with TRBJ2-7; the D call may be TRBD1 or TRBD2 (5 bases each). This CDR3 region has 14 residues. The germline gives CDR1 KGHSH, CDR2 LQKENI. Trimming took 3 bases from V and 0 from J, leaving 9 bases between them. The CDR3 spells CASSPRDGSYEQYF. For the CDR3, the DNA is TGTGCCAGCTCACCGAGGGACGGCTCCTACGAGCAGTACTTC.

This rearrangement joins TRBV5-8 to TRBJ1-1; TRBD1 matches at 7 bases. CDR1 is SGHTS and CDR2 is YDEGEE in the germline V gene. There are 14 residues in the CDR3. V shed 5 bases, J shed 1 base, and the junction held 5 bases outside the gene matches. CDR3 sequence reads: CASSPGTANTEAFF. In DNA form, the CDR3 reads TGTGCCAGCAGTCCCGGGACAGCGAACACTGAAGCTTTCTTT.

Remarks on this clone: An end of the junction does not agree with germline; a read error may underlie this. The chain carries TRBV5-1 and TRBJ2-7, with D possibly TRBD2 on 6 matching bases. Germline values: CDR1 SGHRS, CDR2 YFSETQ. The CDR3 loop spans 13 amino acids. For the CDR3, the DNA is TGCGCCAGCAGTGGCGGGGCCTCCTCCGAGCAGTACTTC. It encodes CASSGGASSEQYF.

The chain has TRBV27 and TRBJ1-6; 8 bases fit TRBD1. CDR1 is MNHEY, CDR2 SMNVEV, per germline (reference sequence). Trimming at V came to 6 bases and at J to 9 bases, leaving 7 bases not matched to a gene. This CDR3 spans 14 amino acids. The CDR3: CASRVDRDVSPLHF. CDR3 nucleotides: TGTGCCAGCAGGGTGGACAGGGATGTTTCACCCCTCCACTTT.

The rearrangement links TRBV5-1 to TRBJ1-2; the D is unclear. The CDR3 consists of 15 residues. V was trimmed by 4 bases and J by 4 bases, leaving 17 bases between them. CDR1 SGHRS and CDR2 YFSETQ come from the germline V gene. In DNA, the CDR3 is TGCGCCAGCAGCCAGACCCCTCCCGGGAGCTATGGCTACACCTTC. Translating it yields CASSQTPPGSYGYTF.

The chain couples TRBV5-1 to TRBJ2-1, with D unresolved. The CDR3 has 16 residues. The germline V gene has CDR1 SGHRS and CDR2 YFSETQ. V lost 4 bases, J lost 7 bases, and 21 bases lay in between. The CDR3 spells CASSVGSGHPRNEQFF. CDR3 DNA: TGCGCCAGCAGCGTGGGGTCCGGCCATCCGCGGAATGAGCAGTTCTTC.

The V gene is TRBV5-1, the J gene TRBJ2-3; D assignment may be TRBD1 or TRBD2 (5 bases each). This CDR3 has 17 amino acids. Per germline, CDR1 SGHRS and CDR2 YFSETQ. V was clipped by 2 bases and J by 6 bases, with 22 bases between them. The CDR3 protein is CASSLRPKLGRGDTQYF. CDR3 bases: TGCGCCAGCAGCTTAAGGCCGAAACTGGGACGCGGGGATACGCAGTATTTT.

The CDR3 DNA reads as TGTGCCAGCTCTACCGTGTCAGAGACCCAGTACTTC. Its translation is CASSTVSETQYF. The chain recombines TRBV6-6 with TRBJ2-5; D remains unclear. Germline V gene data show CDR1 as MNHNY and CDR2 as SVGAGI (reference sequence). Deletions cut 8 bases from V and 4 bases from J, with 11 bases between. The CDR3 runs 12 residues.

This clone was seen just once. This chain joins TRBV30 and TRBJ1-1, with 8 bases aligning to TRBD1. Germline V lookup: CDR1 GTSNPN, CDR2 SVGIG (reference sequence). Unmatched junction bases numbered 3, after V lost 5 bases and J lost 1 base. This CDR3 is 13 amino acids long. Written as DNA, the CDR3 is TGTGCCTGGTCGGACAGGGCGAACACTGAAGCTTTCTTT. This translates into CAWSDRANTEAFF.

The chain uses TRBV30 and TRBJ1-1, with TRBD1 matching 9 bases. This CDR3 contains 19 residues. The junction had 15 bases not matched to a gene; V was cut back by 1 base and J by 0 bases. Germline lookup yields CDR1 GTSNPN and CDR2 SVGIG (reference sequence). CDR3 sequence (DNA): TGTGCCTGGAGTGACGACAAACCCCCCCGACAGGGGGTGAACACTGAAGCTTTCTTT. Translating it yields CAWSDDKPPRQGVNTEAFF.

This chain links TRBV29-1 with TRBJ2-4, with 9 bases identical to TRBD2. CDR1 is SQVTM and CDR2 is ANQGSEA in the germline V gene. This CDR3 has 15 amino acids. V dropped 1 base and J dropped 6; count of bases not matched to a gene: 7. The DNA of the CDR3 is TGCAGCGTTGAAGCTCTAGCGGGGCTGCGAAACATTCAGTACTTC. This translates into CSVEALAGLRNIQYF. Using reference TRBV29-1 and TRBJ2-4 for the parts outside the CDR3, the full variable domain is SAVISQKPSRDICQRGTSLTIQCQVDSQVTMMFWYRQQPGQSLTLIATANQGSEATYESGFVIDKFPISRPNLTFSTLTVSNMSPEDSSIYLCSVEALAGLRNIQYFGAGTRLSVL.

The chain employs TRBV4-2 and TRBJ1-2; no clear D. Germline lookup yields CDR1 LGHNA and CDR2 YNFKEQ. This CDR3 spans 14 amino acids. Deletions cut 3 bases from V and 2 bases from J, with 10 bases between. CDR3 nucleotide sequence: TGTGCCAGCAGCCACGCACAAACAAACTATGGCTACACCTTC. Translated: CASSHAQTNYGYTF.

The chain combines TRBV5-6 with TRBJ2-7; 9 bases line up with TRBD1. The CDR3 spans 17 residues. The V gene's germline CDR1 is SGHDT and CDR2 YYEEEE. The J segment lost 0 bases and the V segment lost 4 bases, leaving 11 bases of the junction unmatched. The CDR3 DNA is TGTGCCAGCAGCCACCTACCTGGGACAGGGCTCTCCTACGAGCAGTACTTC. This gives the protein CASSHLPGTGLSYEQYF.

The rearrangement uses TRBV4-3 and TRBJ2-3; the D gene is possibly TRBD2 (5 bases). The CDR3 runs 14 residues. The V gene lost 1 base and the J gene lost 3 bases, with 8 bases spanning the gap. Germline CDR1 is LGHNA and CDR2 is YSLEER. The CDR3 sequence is CASSQVASTDTQYF. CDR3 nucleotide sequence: TGCGCCAGCAGCCAAGTAGCGTCTACAGATACGCAGTATTTT.

CDR3 residues: CSVERDKNTEAFF. CDR3 nucleotides: TGCAGCGTTGAGAGGGATAAGAACACTGAAGCTTTCTTT. The rearrangement joins TRBV29-1 to TRBJ1-1, with D uncertain. The V gene lost 3 bases and the J gene lost 1 base, with 9 bases spanning the gap. Germline V gene sequence: CDR1 SQVTM, CDR2 ANQGSEA. The CDR3 runs 13 residues.

This CDR3 is CASSLAVGQETQYF. The CDR3 DNA is TGTGCCAGCAGCTTGGCCGTGGGGCAAGAGACCCAGTACTTC. The chain links TRBV5-6 to TRBJ2-5; D is unresolved. The V gene's germline CDR1 is SGHDT and CDR2 YYEEEE. The V and J ends lost 0 bases and 2 bases respectively, with 8 bases between them. This CDR3 has 14 residues.

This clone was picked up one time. In nucleotides, the CDR3 is TGTGCCAGCAGCCCCCTGCTTAGGGGAAGCACAGATACGCAGTATTTT. Protein: CASSPLLRGSTDTQYF. This rearrangement joins TRBV28 to TRBJ2-3, with D tentatively TRBD1 (5 bases). Germline V CDR1 and CDR2: MDHEN, SYDVKM. CDR3 length equals 16 residues. The germline V and J ends were trimmed by 6 bases and 0 bases, with 16 bases remaining between them.

The CDR3 DNA sequence: TGCGCCAGCAGCCCCCCAGGGGTAGACGGCTACACCTTC. It specifies CASSPPGVDGYTF. The gene calls are TRBV5-1 and TRBJ1-2, with TRBD1 as a possible D gene (6 bases). Trimming shortened V by 4 bases and J by 8 bases, and 15 bases separated the two germline ends. There are 13 residues in the CDR3. Germline-derived CDR1 and CDR2 are SGHRS and YFSETQ.